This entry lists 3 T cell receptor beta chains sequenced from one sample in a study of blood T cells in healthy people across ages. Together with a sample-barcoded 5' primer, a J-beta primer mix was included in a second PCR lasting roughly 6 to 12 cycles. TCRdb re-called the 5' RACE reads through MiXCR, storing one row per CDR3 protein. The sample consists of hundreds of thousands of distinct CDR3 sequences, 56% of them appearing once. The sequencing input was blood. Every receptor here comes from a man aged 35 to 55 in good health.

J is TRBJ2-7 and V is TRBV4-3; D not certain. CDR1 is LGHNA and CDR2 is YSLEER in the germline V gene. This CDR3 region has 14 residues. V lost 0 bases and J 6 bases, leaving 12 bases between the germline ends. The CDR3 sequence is CASSQDRTDREQYF. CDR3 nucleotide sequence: TGCGCCAGCAGCCAAGACAGAACAGACCGCGAGCAGTACTTC.

CDR3 in amino acids: CASSFTQGAPRGTFTDTQYF. Written as DNA, the CDR3 is TGCGCCAGCAGCTTCACTCAGGGGGCGCCCAGAGGAACCTTTACAGATACGCAGTATTTT. The rearrangement links TRBV5-1 to TRBJ2-3; TRBD1 matches 8 bases. Looked up from germline, CDR1 is SGHRS and CDR2 is YFSETQ. The length of the CDR3 is 20 residues. V trimming: 2 bases; J trimming: 3 bases; junction bases outside the gene matches: 20.

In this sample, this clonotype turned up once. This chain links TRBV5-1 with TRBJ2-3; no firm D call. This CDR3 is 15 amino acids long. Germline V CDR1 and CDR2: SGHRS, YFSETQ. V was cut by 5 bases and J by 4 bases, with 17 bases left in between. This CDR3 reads CASSQSVQAADTQYF. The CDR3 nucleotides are TGCGCCAGCAGTCAGAGCGTCCAGGCGGCAGATACGCAGTATTTT.